This T cell receptor beta chain stems from a study of immune evolution from preneoplasia to lung adenocarcinoma. Study results and caveats: Later-stage lesions seemingly showed higher T cell density and diversity than normal lung. T cell clonality was higher in KRAS-mutant than EGFR-mutant or wild-type nodules. From normal lung to invasive adenocarcinoma, top clone frequencies appeared to decrease.

V was pared by 5 bases and J by 1 base, with 8 bases between. Looked up from germline, CDR1 is MNHEY and CDR2 is SMNVEV (reference sequence). The CDR3 contains 13 residues. Macro-dissection enriched premalignant or tumor cells before nucleic acid extraction. The assay was immunoSEQ multiplex PCR, and TCRdb's table has in-frame clones only and misses some. The sample holds over 4,500 clones, 60% to 85% seen once. Remarks on this clone: The antigen is unknown.

The V gene is TRBV27, the J gene TRBJ1-1; no reliable D call. Sequenced: FFPE minimally invasive lung adenocarcinoma tissue. This receptor was obtained from a person aged 60-79 years with lung adenocarcinoma. The CDR3 protein is CASSRFPNTEAFF. In DNA form, the CDR3 reads TGTGCCAGCAGTCGGTTCCCGAACACTGAAGCTTTCTTT.